The 10 T cell receptor beta chains in this list originate from one sample, sequenced in a study of CD8 T cells in Susac syndrome. Reverse transcription of 0.5 to 1 ug RNA was performed with random hexamers. TCRdb called the immunoSEQ multiplex PCR reads again in MiXCR, with one record for every CDR3 protein. Altogether 180,000 or so distinct CDR3 sequences are present, 85% to 95% being singletons, with the ten largest covering approximately 0.099%. The material sequenced was CD4+ T cells from PBMCs. All receptors derive from a human donor with Susac syndrome.

This chain links TRBV7-9 with TRBJ2-1; 10 positions agree with TRBD2. V lost 5 bases to trimming and J lost 5 bases; unmatched junction nucleotides: 6. Germline CDR1 SEHNR, CDR2 FQNEAQ (reference sequence). The CDR3 is 15 amino acids. CDR3 loop: CASSKPSGSHNEQFF. For the CDR3, the DNA is TGTGCCAGCAGCAAACCTAGCGGGAGCCACAATGAGCAGTTCTTC.

This chain joins TRBV5-7 and TRBJ1-6, with 8 bases that match TRBD1. TRBV5-7 is an ORF, and what it does is uncertain. The CDR3 has 15 residues. Losses at the gene ends were 2 bases for V and 6 bases for J; bases not matched to a gene: 4. Written as DNA, the CDR3 is TGTGCCAGCAGCTTCAGGGGGCGCCGTAATTCACCCCTCCACTTT. Translated: CASSFRGRRNSPLHF.

This chain uses TRBV7-9 with TRBJ1-4; 7 bases align to TRBD1. V lost 6 bases and J lost 5; bases outside the gene matches: 6. Germline assignment: CDR1 SEHNR and CDR2 FQNEAQ (reference sequence). CDR3 length equals 14 residues. CDR3 DNA sequence: TGTGCCAGCAGGACCGGGACAGTGAATGAAAAACTGTTTTTT. Amino acids: CASRTGTVNEKLFF.

The chain joins TRBV20-1 to TRBJ2-3; no definite D call. Germline CDR1 and CDR2: DFQATT and SNEGSKA (reference sequence). The CDR3 is 11 amino acids. Trimming took off 6 bases at V and 4 bases at J, with 8 bases between the two ends. The CDR3 nucleotides read TGCAGTGCCTCGGACCCAGATACGCAGTATTTT. Translation: CSASDPDTQYF.

The rearrangement joins TRBV7-9 to TRBJ2-3; possible D gene TRBD2, 6 bases. CDR1 and CDR2 (germline): SEHNR, FQNEAQ (reference sequence). Trimming took off 6 bases at V and 2 bases at J, with 24 bases between the two ends. CDR3 length: 18 amino acids. CDR3 nucleotide sequence: TGTGCCAGCAGTCAACCCCCCGGGGGAGCTGTCGCCACAGATACGCAGTATTTT. Translating it yields CASSQPPGGAVATDTQYF.

The gene calls are TRBV4-2 and TRBJ2-1; tentatively, D is TRBD1 (6 bases). There are 14 residues in the CDR3. Germline V gene data show CDR1 as LGHNA and CDR2 as YNFKEQ. Trimming left V 5 bases short and J 9 bases short, with 17 bases between. CDR3 residues: CASSGRQQGAEQFF. Here the CDR3 DNA reads TGTGCCAGCAGCGGTAGGCAACAGGGAGCTGAGCAGTTCTTC.

The CDR3 spells CATSRTDPRIGNEQFF. As DNA, the CDR3 is TGTGCCACCAGCCGGACGGACCCCCGGATTGGCAATGAGCAGTTCTTC. V gene TRBV15 combines with J gene TRBJ2-1; D is undetermined. The germline CDR1 and CDR2 sequences are LNHNV and YYDKDF (reference sequence). V dropped 5 bases and J dropped 6 bases, with 20 bases sitting between them. This CDR3 is 16 amino acids long.

This clonotype was seen a single time. The chain uses TRBV18 and TRBJ2-5; TRBD2 matches at 11 bases. Germline CDR1 KGHSH, CDR2 LQKENI. The CDR3 is 16 amino acids. V lost 6 bases to trimming and J lost 4 bases; unmatched junction nucleotides: 10. The CDR3 sequence is CASSTNSGRARETQYF. The CDR3 nucleotides read TGTGCCAGCTCTACGAATAGCGGGAGGGCCCGAGAGACCCAGTACTTC.

The CDR3 bases are TGTGCCAGCAGCCCAACAGCGGGAGTAGTCAATGAGCAGTTCTTC. Amino acid sequence: CASSPTAGVVNEQFF. The V and J genes are TRBV4-2 and TRBJ2-1; the match to TRBD2 covers 8 bases. The CDR3 sequence is 15 residues long. CDR1 LGHNA and CDR2 YNFKEQ come from the germline V gene. V gave up 4 bases and J gave up 6 bases; unmatched junction bases: 8.

The V and J genes are TRBV4-1 and TRBJ1-6, with unresolved D. V was shortened by 0 bases and J by 8 bases, with 11 bases between the two germline ends. In germline, CDR1 is MGHRA, CDR2 YSYEKL. This CDR3 region has 15 residues. The CDR3 DNA is TGCGCCAGCAGCCAAGATAATGGCGGTTATTCACCCCTCCACTTT. Translation: CASSQDNGGYSPLHF.